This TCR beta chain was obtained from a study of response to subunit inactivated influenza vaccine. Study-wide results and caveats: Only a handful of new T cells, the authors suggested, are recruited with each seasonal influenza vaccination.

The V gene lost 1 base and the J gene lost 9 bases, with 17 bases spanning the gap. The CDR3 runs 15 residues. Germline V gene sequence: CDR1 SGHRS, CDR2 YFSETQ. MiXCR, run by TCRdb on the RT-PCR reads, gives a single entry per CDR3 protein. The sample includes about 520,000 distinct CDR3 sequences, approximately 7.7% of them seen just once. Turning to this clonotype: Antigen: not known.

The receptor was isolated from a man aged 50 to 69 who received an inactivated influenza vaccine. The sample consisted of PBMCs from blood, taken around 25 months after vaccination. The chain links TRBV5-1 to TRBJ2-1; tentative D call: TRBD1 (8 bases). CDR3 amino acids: CASSLRVTGEGEQFF. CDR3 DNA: TGCGCCAGCAGCTTGCGGGTGACAGGGGAGGGTGAGCAGTTCTTC. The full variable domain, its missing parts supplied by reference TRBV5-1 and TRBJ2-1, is KAGVTQTPRYLIKTRGQQVTLSCSPISGHRSVSWYQQTPGQGLQFLFEYFSETQRNKGNFPGRFSGRQFSNSRSEMNVSTLELGDSALYLCASSLRVTGEGEQFFGPGTRLTVL.